These 12 T cell receptor beta chains came from one sample sequenced in a study of cytomegalovirus exposure and HLA in healthy donors. Researchers ran the PCR with 60 Vbeta and 13 Jbeta primers. Some clones are missing from TCRdb's copy, which holds only in-frame ones; the method was immunoSEQ multiplex PCR. The sample carries roughly 99,000 clones, 79% recorded once. Source material: PBMCs. These receptors were obtained from a woman aged 40 to 55 in good health and CMV-seronegative.

The chain recombines TRBV21-1 with TRBJ1-2; TRBD1 is the table's D call, not checked against the DNA. TRBV21-1 is a pseudogene segment. The CDR3 contains 17 residues. DNA of the CDR3: TGTGCCAGCAGCAAAGGGTGGAAGGGGGATAGGGCCTGTGGCTACACCTTC. Protein: CASSKGWKGDRACGYTF.

This chain's CDR3 is CAISESTANYGYTF. The CDR3 coding sequence is TGTGCCATCAGTGAGTCAACGGCTAACTATGGCTACACCTTC. The rearrangement links TRBV10-3 to TRBJ1-2; D is ambiguous. The CDR3 length is 14 residues. V lost 0 bases and J 0 bases, leaving 5 bases between the germline ends. Germline CDR1 ENHRY, CDR2 SYGVKD.

The V gene is TRBV12-5, the J gene TRBJ2-1, with 8 bases that match TRBD1. Germline loops: CDR1 LGHNT, CDR2 FRNRAP. With V trimmed by 5 bases and J by 8 bases, 8 bases remained unmatched. The CDR3 is 14 amino acids. CDR3 region: CASGPSLTGDEQFF. CDR3 bases: TGTGCTAGTGGTCCCTCCCTGACAGGGGATGAGCAGTTCTTC.

The chain is built from TRBV18 and TRBJ1-5; 10 nucleotides line up with TRBD1. Trimming removed 3 bases from V and 10 bases from J; junction bases left unmatched: 3. Germline V lookup: CDR1 KGHSH, CDR2 LQKENI. CDR3 length: 13 residues. CDR3 residues: CASSPGTGDPQHF. CDR3 DNA sequence: TGTGCCAGCTCACCTGGGACAGGGGATCCCCAGCATTTT.

This rearrangement joins TRBV6-5 to TRBJ2-5; TRBD1 agrees at 9 bases. The germline V gene has CDR1 MNHEY and CDR2 SVGAGI. This CDR3 has 15 residues. Trimming took 6 bases from V and 4 from J; bases not matched to a gene: 9. In nucleotides, the CDR3 is TGTGCCAGCAGAACAGGGGGCGCGATGGGAGAGACCCAGTACTTC. This sequence encodes CASRTGGAMGETQYF.

The chain employs TRBV2 and TRBJ2-7, with 9 bases matching TRBD1. This CDR3 spans 15 amino acids. V lost 6 bases to trimming and J lost 1 base; unmatched junction nucleotides: 7. Germline V CDR1 and CDR2: SNHLY, FYNNEI. CDR3 protein: CASRRQGEFSYEQYF. CDR3 bases: TGTGCCAGCAGGAGACAGGGGGAGTTTTCCTACGAGCAGTACTTC. Drawing the rest from reference TRBV2 and TRBJ2-7, the complete variable domain is EPEVTQTPSHQVTQMGQEVILRCVPISNHLYFYWYRQILGQKVEFLVSFYNNEISEKSEIFDDQFSVERPDGSNFTLKIRSTKLEDSAMYFCASRRQGEFSYEQYFGPGTRLTVT.

The V gene is TRBV2, the J gene TRBJ2-1, with 9 bases fitting TRBD2. Trimming at V came to 3 bases and at J to 5 bases, leaving 11 bases not matched to a gene. Germline V CDR1 and CDR2: SNHLY, FYNNEI. CDR3 length equals 17 residues. CDR3 sequence: CASSDPSLAGLNNEQFF. The CDR3 DNA follows: TGTGCCAGCAGTGATCCGTCACTAGCGGGTTTGAACAATGAGCAGTTCTTC.

The V gene is TRBV18, the J gene TRBJ1-2, with a possible D match to TRBD1 (5 bases). This CDR3 is 15 amino acids long. Germline values: CDR1 KGHSH, CDR2 LQKENI. Deletions cut 2 bases from V and 2 bases from J, with 12 bases between. For the CDR3, the DNA is TGTGCCAGCTCACCAGTTGGGGGGGGAAACTATGGCTACACCTTC. As protein: CASSPVGGGNYGYTF.

This clone was found once. The chain has TRBV9 and TRBJ1-5; 7 nucleotides match TRBD1. The CDR3 loop spans 15 amino acids. Germline lookup yields CDR1 SGDLS and CDR2 YYNGEE. V shed 0 bases and J 1 base; nucleotides not matched to a gene: 1. The CDR3 sequence: CASSVGQGSNQPQHF. The CDR3 DNA follows: TGTGCCAGCAGCGTAGGACAGGGAAGCAATCAGCCCCAGCATTTT.

The gene calls are TRBV6-5 and TRBJ2-7; 10 nucleotides agree with TRBD2. This CDR3 contains 15 residues. CDR1 and CDR2 (germline): MNHEY, SVGAGI. V dropped 6 bases and J dropped 2; count of bases not matched to a gene: 7. DNA of the CDR3: TGTGCCAGCAGGGTTAGCGGGGGGTTTCCCTACGAGCAGTACTTC. Amino acids: CASRVSGGFPYEQYF.

This clone is a singleton in its sample. The chain carries TRBV7-9 and TRBJ1-2, with TRBD1 identical over 8 bases. Germline V lookup: CDR1 SEHNR, CDR2 FQNEAQ (reference sequence). V was clipped by 4 bases and J by 0 bases; unmatched bases: 10. The CDR3 extends over 17 amino acids. CDR3 nucleotide sequence: TGTGCCAGCAGCTCAGACCCGGGACAGGCGCCTAACTATGGCTACACCTTC. Translated: CASSSDPGQAPNYGYTF.

J is TRBJ1-2 and V is TRBV30, with 9 bases identical to TRBD1. V lost 0 bases, J lost 4 bases, and 3 bases stayed unmatched. Germline values: CDR1 GTSNPN, CDR2 SVGIG (reference sequence). The CDR3 is made up of 14 amino acids. The DNA for the CDR3 is TGTGCCTGGAGTGTCTCGACAGGGGGCTATGGCTACACCTTC. Its translation: CAWSVSTGGYGYTF.